This TCR beta chain was retrieved from a study of blood T cell repertoires in COVID-19. Looking at the study overall: Acute and convalescent COVID-19 specimens originated in the United States, Italy and Spain. PBMCs, B-cell-depleted T cells, or T cells were the source of the cDNA or gDNA that made up the material.

The germline CDR1 and CDR2 sequences are SGHRS and YFSETQ. The CDR3 length is 16 residues. Trimming took 4 bases from V and 2 from J; bases not matched to a gene: 4. The authors' processing: Estimation of nucleated cell counts relied on the amplification of reference gene primers. Generated by immunoSEQ multiplex PCR, the TCRdb table keeps only in-frame clones and is missing some. V, J and clone size were drawn from that table, and D and trimming were deduced from the DNA. The sample consists of about 200,000 clones, 70% to 90% of them appearing once. Sequencing was done on a sample of peripheral blood. The origin of this receptor is a man aged 45 to 65 with acute or convalescent COVID-19. The rearrangement links TRBV5-1 to TRBJ2-1, with TRBD2 matching 12 bases. CDR3 region: CASSPTSGGTYNEQFF. The CDR3 DNA reads as TGCGCCAGCAGCCCGACTAGCGGGGGCACCTACAATGAGCAGTTCTTC.